This TCR beta chain was identified during a study of shared clonotypes between healthy human individuals. Only in-frame clones appear in the TCRdb table, and some are missing; sequencing was by immunoSEQ multiplex PCR. The table lists 2 million to 2.5 million clones, just under 95% of them singletons, with roughly 1.1% in the top ten. Positive CCR7 selection of CD45RO-negative cells yielded the naive CD8 cells, and terminally differentiated effector memory CD45RA+ cells were excluded. Recent acute infections and vaccinations were absent in the healthy HIV-negative adult donors. The clonotype originates from a young man in good health. The sample consisted of naive CD8+ T cells sorted from blood.

CDR3 sequence reads: CASSQDTGGEQFF. The CDR3 coding sequence is TGCGCCAGCAGCCAAGATACGGGGGGTGAGCAGTTCTTC. V is TRBV4-1 and J is TRBJ2-1, with 7 bases lining up with TRBD2. The CDR3 is 13 amino acids. The V gene end was trimmed by 0 bases and the J gene end by 9 bases; junction bases not matched to a gene: 2. Germline V lookup: CDR1 MGHRA, CDR2 YSYEKL.